Below are 13 T cell receptor beta chains sequenced from a single sample in a study of CD8+ T cells in alopecia areata. Sequencing relied on a cDNA template that was reverse transcribed from extracted RNA. The repertoire was sequenced with immunoSEQ multiplex PCR; TCRdb's copy has only in-frame clones and lacks some. The sample consists of about 180,000 clones, less than 75% of them appearing once. The material sequenced was CD8+ T cells sorted from blood, taken at week 0. Receptors originate from a human donor with alopecia areata.

This clone was seen more than once but under ten times. CDR3 in DNA: TGTGCCAGCAGTTTTAGCGGGGGCTACACCGGGGAGCTGTTTTTT. Protein sequence: CASSFSGGYTGELFF. V and J are TRBV6-5 and TRBJ2-2; 9 bases fit TRBD2. V gave up 4 bases and J gave up 3 bases; unmatched junction bases: 3. The CDR3 is 15 residues long. CDR1 and CDR2 (germline): MNHEY, SVGAGI.

V usage is TRBV30 and J usage is TRBJ1-2, with no clear D. This CDR3 is 11 amino acids long. Germline assignment: CDR1 GTSNPN and CDR2 SVGIG (reference sequence). V gave up 5 bases and J gave up 8 bases, with 12 bases separating them. The CDR3 protein is CAWGTRKGYTF. The DNA for the CDR3 is TGTGCCTGGGGAACCCGTAAGGGCTACACCTTC.

The V gene is TRBV14, the J gene TRBJ1-2; 8 positions agree with TRBD1. CDR1 is SGHDN and CDR2 is FVKESK in the germline V gene. This CDR3 is 13 amino acids long. V shed 3 bases, J shed 7 bases, and the junction held 4 bases outside the gene matches. CDR3 nucleotide sequence: TGTGCCAGCAGCCACGGACAGGGTGGTGGCTACACCTTC. It specifies CASSHGQGGGYTF.

The gene calls are TRBV13 and TRBJ2-5; D is undetermined. V gave up 3 bases and J gave up 0 bases, with 5 bases separating them. The CDR3 contains 13 residues. Germline V CDR1 and CDR2: PRHDT, FYEKMQ (reference sequence). The CDR3 loop is CASSFPYQETQYF. As DNA, the CDR3 is TGTGCCAGCAGCTTTCCGTACCAAGAGACCCAGTACTTC.

The V call is TRBV5-1, the J call TRBJ2-7; the D call may be TRBD1 or TRBD2 (5 bases each). V lost 0 bases to trimming and J lost 0 bases, with 10 bases between them. The CDR3 covers 15 residues. From germline, CDR1 is SGHRS and CDR2 YFSETQ. The CDR3 nucleotides are TGCGCCAGCAGCTTGGTTTCAGGGAGCTCCTACGAGCAGTACTTC. Encoded protein: CASSLVSGSSYEQYF.

The V gene is TRBV2, the J gene TRBJ2-2; no reliable D call. CDR1 and CDR2 from the germline V gene are SNHLY and FYNNEI. The CDR3 has 11 amino acids. V shed 4 bases and J shed 6 bases, with 3 bases lying between them. The DNA of the CDR3 is TGTGCCAGCAGTGGGGCCGGGGAGCTGTTTTTT. Its protein product is CASSGAGELFF. The whole variable domain, filled in from reference TRBV2 and TRBJ2-2, reads EPEVTQTPSHQVTQMGQEVILRCVPISNHLYFYWYRQILGQKVEFLVSFYNNEISEKSEIFDDQFSVERPDGSNFTLKIRSTKLEDSAMYFCASSGAGELFFGEGSRLTVL.

This clone was seen only a few times. The CDR3 reads CASSPRGRPGEKLFF. In DNA form, the CDR3 reads TGTGCCAGCTCACCCCGCGGGAGGCCGGGTGAAAAACTGTTTTTT. This chain joins TRBV18 and TRBJ1-4; unclear D gene. In germline, CDR1 is KGHSH, CDR2 LQKENI. Trimming removed 3 bases from V and 7 bases from J, with 15 bases in between. The CDR3 runs to 15 residues.

The CDR3 region is CASSLKHHEQYF. The DNA of the CDR3 is TGTGCCAGCTCCCTGAAACATCACGAGCAGTACTTC. The chain recombines TRBV18 with TRBJ2-7, with D unclear. CDR1 KGHSH and CDR2 LQKENI come from the germline V gene. The CDR3 consists of 12 residues. Trimming removed 6 bases from V and 5 bases from J, with 11 bases in between.

CDR3 amino acids: CASSVGQFSNQPQHF. As DNA, the CDR3 is TGTGCCAGCAGTGTGGGACAGTTTAGCAATCAGCCCCAGCATTTT. This rearrangement joins TRBV6-1 to TRBJ1-5; 7 nucleotides match TRBD1. Germline V lookup: CDR1 MNHNS, CDR2 SASEGT. The CDR3 is 15 amino acids. V dropped 4 bases and J dropped 0; count of bases not matched to a gene: 3.

The chain has TRBV11-3 and TRBJ2-5; D possibly corresponds to TRBD1 (5 bases). With 4 bases removed from V and 2 bases from J, the gap between germline ends came to 8 bases. Germline V gene sequence: CDR1 SGHNT, CDR2 YENEEA. This CDR3 contains 13 residues. CDR3 sequence (DNA): TGTGCCAGCAGCTCAGACAGTCAAGAGACCCAGTACTTC. It specifies CASSSDSQETQYF. The whole variable domain, filled in from reference TRBV11-3 and TRBJ2-5, reads EAGVVQSPRYKIIEKKQPVAFWCNPISGHNTLYWYLQNLGQGPELLIRYENEEAVDDSQLPKDRFSAERLKGVDSTLKIQPAELGDSAVYLCASSSDSQETQYFGPGTRLLVL.

The rearrangement joins TRBV5-6 to TRBJ2-5; 13 bases are shared with TRBD2. CDR3 length: 16 amino acids. From germline, CDR1 is SGHDT and CDR2 YYEEEE. Trimming took 4 bases from V and 5 from J; bases not matched to a gene: 8. This CDR3 is CASSLGTSGVIETQYF. CDR3 in DNA: TGTGCCAGCAGCCTTGGGACTAGCGGGGTAATCGAGACCCAGTACTTC.

This chain joins TRBV5-1 and TRBJ2-3; a possible D gene is TRBD1 (6 bases). The CDR3 has 15 residues. Germline lookup yields CDR1 SGHRS and CDR2 YFSETQ. Trimming left V 3 bases short and J 1 base short, with 12 bases between. The CDR3 loop is CASSYRDMGTDTQYF. The CDR3 DNA sequence: TGCGCCAGCAGCTACCGGGACATGGGCACAGATACGCAGTATTTT.

V gene TRBV27 combines with J gene TRBJ2-7; D unclear. The V gene lost 4 bases and the J gene lost 2 bases, with 9 bases spanning the gap. Per the germline V gene, CDR1 is MNHEY and CDR2 is SMNVEV (reference sequence). CDR3 size: 13 residues. The CDR3 bases are TGTGCCAGCAGTTCCCACGGACCCTACGAGCAGTACTTC. Translation: CASSSHGPYEQYF.